A selection of T cell receptor beta chains follows, all from one sample in a study of T cells in Graves' hyperthyroidism and ophthalmopathy. TCRdb re-analysed the multiplex PCR reads in MiXCR, keeping a single row per CDR3 protein. The sample yields approximately 700,000 distinct CDR3 sequences, 16% seen once. What was sequenced was blood. The receptors originated from a man between 18 and 35 years old with Graves' hyperthyroidism. Each CDR3 is given with its conserved first and last residue. Fields, in order: clone size, V gene, J gene, D gene, CDR3 DNA, CDR3 protein. The D gene is left open where the match is weak. Clone size appears in some rows only: once, few, many, or a class for an expanded clone.

size: NA
V: TRBV27
J: TRBJ1-5
D: TRBD1
DNA: TGTGCCAGCAGCGAGGGGGCCACCAACAATCAGCCCCAGCATTTT
CDR3: CASSEGATNNQPQHF

size: few
V: TRBV27
J: TRBJ2-7
D: TRBD1
DNA: TGTGCCAGCAGTCCCCGACAGGGGGCTCACTCCTACGAGCAGTACTTC
CDR3: CASSPRQGAHSYEQYF

size: many
V: TRBV28
J: TRBJ1-1
D: NA
DNA: TGTGCCAGCAGTTTCCTTAGGGACACTGAAGCTTTCTTT
CDR3: CASSFLRDTEAFF

size: many
V: TRBV27
J: TRBJ2-7
D: NA
DNA: TGTGCCAGCAGTTCAAGGAGCACTTTATACGAGCAGTACTTC
CDR3: CASSSRSTLYEQYF

size: many
V: TRBV6-2/TRBV6-3
J: TRBJ1-1
D: NA
DNA: TGTGCCAGCAGTTCCGCCCGATCTTTGAACACTGAAGCTTTCTTT
CDR3: CASSSARSLNTEAFF

size: many
V: TRBV6-1
J: TRBJ2-1
D: TRBD1
DNA: TGTGCCAGCAGTGAGAGAGGGGGCAATGTCTATGAGCAGTTCTTC
CDR3: CASSERGGNVYEQFF

size: NA
V: TRBV27
J: TRBJ2-1
D: NA
DNA: TGTGCCAGCAAATCGGACTCCCGATTGATCAATGAGCAGTTCTTC
CDR3: CASKSDSRLINEQFF

size: NA
V: TRBV5-1
J: TRBJ1-1
D: NA
DNA: TGCGCCAGCAGCTTGGAACGCCCGGAGGGAGCTTTCTTT
CDR3: CASSLERPEGAFF

size: few
V: TRBV6-5
J: TRBJ1-3
D: NA
DNA: TGTGCCAGCAGTTACTCGATGGGGAGTAGGGGGGACTCTGGAAACACCATATATTTT
CDR3: CASSYSMGSRGDSGNTIYF

size: NA
V: TRBV30
J: TRBJ1-2
D: TRBD1
DNA: TGTGCGCTACTCAACCCCGGGACAGGGGGGTCTGGCTACACCTTC
CDR3: CALLNPGTGGSGYTF

size: many
V: TRBV12-3/TRBV12-4
J: TRBJ2-1
D: TRBD2
DNA: TGTGCCAGCAGTTTAGAAGTGGGCGGGAGGGCCTTAACTGGTGAGCAGTTCTTC
CDR3: CASSLEVGGRALTGEQFF

size: few
V: TRBV9
J: TRBJ2-7
D: TRBD2
DNA: TGTGCCAGCAGCGGGGGGGGACTACCAATCTACGAGCAGTACTTC
CDR3: CASSGGGLPIYEQYF

size: NA
V: TRBV5-1
J: TRBJ1-3
D: NA
DNA: TGCGCCAGCAGCCCAACCCCGGGACGGAGCTCTGGAAACACCATATATTTT
CDR3: CASSPTPGRSSGNTIYF

size: few
V: TRBV7-2
J: TRBJ1-6
D: NA
DNA: TGTGCCAGCAGCTTAGGGGTGAGGTTAAATTCACCCCTCCACTTT
CDR3: CASSLGVRLNSPLHF

size: NA
V: TRBV7-9
J: TRBJ2-3
D: NA
DNA: TGTGCCAGCGGAATGGCGGGAAGCACAGATACGCAGTATTTT
CDR3: CASGMAGSTDTQYF

size: NA
V: TRBV28
J: TRBJ2-7
D: TRBD1
DNA: TGTGCCAGCAGTAGGGGGACAGGGGGCATCTACGAGCAGTACTTC
CDR3: CASSRGTGGIYEQYF

size: NA
V: TRBV7-9
J: TRBJ1-1
D: NA
DNA: TGTGCCAGTACCTTGGACAGGAACACTGAAGCTTTCTTT
CDR3: CASTLDRNTEAFF

size: many
V: TRBV7-2
J: TRBJ2-1
D: TRBD2
DNA: TGTGCCAGCAGCTCCTCCGGACTAGCGGGAGTAAGAGAGCAGTTCTTC
CDR3: CASSSSGLAGVREQFF

size: many
V: TRBV24-1
J: TRBJ2-1
D: TRBD2
DNA: TGTGCCACCAGTGACCCCGGGACTAGCGGGAGCAATGAGCAGTTCTTC
CDR3: CATSDPGTSGSNEQFF

size: NA
V: TRBV5-1
J: TRBJ1-4
D: NA
DNA: TGCGCCAGCGGTTTAGGACGGTCTAATGAAAAACTGTTTTTT
CDR3: CASGLGRSNEKLFF

size: NA
V: TRBV18
J: TRBJ2-5
D: NA
DNA: TGTGCCAGCTCACCCGGGAACCAAGAGACCCAGTACTTC
CDR3: CASSPGNQETQYF

size: NA
V: TRBV7-2
J: TRBJ2-5
D: NA
DNA: TGTGCCAGCAGCTTAGAGCCCTCCGGGGCCCAGTACTTC
CDR3: CASSLEPSGAQYF

size: NA
V: TRBV27
J: TRBJ2-1
D: NA
DNA: TGTGCCAGCAGTTTAACCCCGTTGAGGGTTCAGTACAATGAGCAGTTCTTC
CDR3: CASSLTPLRVQYNEQFF

size: many
V: TRBV7-2
J: TRBJ2-7
D: TRBD2
DNA: TGTGCCAGCAGCTTAGCCTATGTGGCGGGAGCGCCCTACGAGCAGTACTTC
CDR3: CASSLAYVAGAPYEQYF

size: NA
V: TRBV7-3
J: TRBJ1-1
D: TRBD1
DNA: TGTGCCAGCAGCCCCTGGGACAGGGTAGTAACCATGAACACTGAAGCTTTCTTT
CDR3: CASSPWDRVVTMNTEAFF

size: many
V: TRBV20-1
J: TRBJ2-1
D: NA
DNA: TGCAGTGCTAGAGATCAGGCGCTAGCAAGCAATGAGCAGTTCTTC
CDR3: CSARDQALASNEQFF

size: few
V: TRBV30
J: TRBJ2-3
D: NA
DNA: TGTGCCTGGAGGGGATTAGCGCACACAGATACGCAGTATTTT
CDR3: CAWRGLAHTDTQYF

size: NA
V: TRBV6-4
J: TRBJ2-1
D: NA
DNA: TGTGCCAGCAGTGATAGCCTTACTAGCTACAATGAGCAGTTCTTC
CDR3: CASSDSLTSYNEQFF

size: NA
V: TRBV29-1
J: TRBJ2-5
D: NA
DNA: TGCAGCGTCAGACCCACGTGGGCCGGGGAGACCCAGTACTTC
CDR3: CSVRPTWAGETQYF

size: few
V: TRBV19
J: TRBJ1-1
D: NA
DNA: TGTGCCAGTAGTATTCCAGGGTGGGCTGAAGCTTTCTTT
CDR3: CASSIPGWAEAFF

size: many
V: TRBV13
J: TRBJ2-7
D: TRBD2
DNA: TGTGCCAGCAGTCTAGGACTAGCGTTTTCCTACGAGCAGTACTTC
CDR3: CASSLGLAFSYEQYF

size: few
V: TRBV7-2
J: TRBJ2-7
D: NA
DNA: TGTGCCAGCAGCCCAGTATGGTTCGAACGGGGGTCCTACGAGCAGTACTTC
CDR3: CASSPVWFERGSYEQYF

size: many
V: TRBV7-3
J: TRBJ2-1
D: NA
DNA: TGTGCCAGCAGCGCAAGGACGGATCGCTCCTACAATGAGCAGTTCTTC
CDR3: CASSARTDRSYNEQFF

size: many
V: TRBV28
J: TRBJ1-2
D: TRBD1
DNA: TGTGCCAGCAGTCCGGGACAGGGGGCGCGGTATGGCTACACCTTC
CDR3: CASSPGQGARYGYTF

size: NA
V: TRBV7-2
J: TRBJ2-2
D: NA
DNA: TGTGCCAGCAGCTTCGGCGGGGACACCGGGGAGCTGTTTTTT
CDR3: CASSFGGDTGELFF

size: many
V: TRBV11-2
J: TRBJ2-5
D: TRBD1
DNA: TGTGCCAGCAGCTTGACGGCCGGGACAGGGGGCCGAGAGACCCAGTACTTC
CDR3: CASSLTAGTGGRETQYF

size: many
V: TRBV4-3
J: TRBJ2-7
D: NA
DNA: TGCGCCAGCAGCCAAGATAGCGGACAGTCCTACGAGCAGTACTTC
CDR3: CASSQDSGQSYEQYF

size: few
V: TRBV28
J: TRBJ2-1
D: NA
DNA: TGTGCCAGCAGGGTCGGCTTCTCCAATGAGCAGTTCTTC
CDR3: CASRVGFSNEQFF

size: many
V: TRBV28
J: TRBJ2-1
D: TRBD2
DNA: TGTGCCAGCAGTTTACGCGGGAGGGCATCCTACAATGAGCAGTTCTTC
CDR3: CASSLRGRASYNEQFF

size: NA
V: TRBV10-3
J: TRBJ1-6
D: TRBD1
DNA: TGTGCCATCAGTCGGACAGGGGGCTCCTATAATTCACCCCTCCACTTT
CDR3: CAISRTGGSYNSPLHF

size: few
V: TRBV28
J: TRBJ2-1
D: TRBD2
DNA: TGTGCCAGCAGTCAGACCGGGACTAGCAGCTACAATGAGCAGTTCTTC
CDR3: CASSQTGTSSYNEQFF

size: few
V: TRBV19
J: TRBJ2-7
D: NA
DNA: TGTGCCAGTAGCCCCCGGGACGGCCGCTCCTACGAGCAGTACTTC
CDR3: CASSPRDGRSYEQYF

size: few
V: TRBV5-8
J: TRBJ2-5
D: TRBD1
DNA: TGTGCCAGCAGACAGGGGGTCTTGGAGACCCAGTACTTC
CDR3: CASRQGVLETQYF

size: few
V: TRBV3-1
J: TRBJ2-1
D: NA
DNA: TGTGCCAGCAGCCACGGGACCCACGGGGAGCAGTTCTTC
CDR3: CASSHGTHGEQFF

size: many
V: TRBV18
J: TRBJ2-1
D: NA
DNA: TGTGCCAGCTCCCCCTCAGGGTCCGACTACAATGAGCAGTTCTTC
CDR3: CASSPSGSDYNEQFF

size: many
V: TRBV28
J: TRBJ1-1
D: NA
DNA: TGTGCCAGCAGTTTACAGATCACTGAAGCTTTCTTT
CDR3: CASSLQITEAFF

size: many
V: TRBV19
J: TRBJ1-1
D: NA
DNA: TGTGCCAGTAGTCCCCGTACCGGGACGGGGAGGGCTGAAGCTTTCTTT
CDR3: CASSPRTGTGRAEAFF

size: many
V: TRBV5-1
J: TRBJ2-5
D: TRBD1
DNA: TGTGCCAGCAGTTACGGGACAGGACCCCAAGAGACCCAGTACTTC
CDR3: CASSYGTGPQETQYF

size: few
V: TRBV7-3
J: TRBJ2-3
D: NA
DNA: TGTGCCAGCAGCTTATCCATAGGGGCTTCAGATACGCAGTATTTT
CDR3: CASSLSIGASDTQYF

size: many
V: TRBV6-1
J: TRBJ2-5
D: NA
DNA: TGTGCCAGCATCTGGGCTTCAGGGGAGACCCAGTACTTC
CDR3: CASIWASGETQYF

size: many
V: TRBV15
J: TRBJ1-1
D: TRBD1
DNA: TGTGCCACCAGCAGAGATCCCCCTCGCGAGACAGGGTATGGCACTGAAGCTTTCTTT
CDR3: CATSRDPPRETGYGTEAFF

size: NA
V: TRBV20-1
J: TRBJ2-5
D: TRBD1
DNA: TGCAGTGCTAGGTCCCAACAGGGGGCTGGGGAGACCCAGTACTTC
CDR3: CSARSQQGAGETQYF

size: NA
V: TRBV7-9
J: TRBJ2-5
D: NA
DNA: TGTGCCAGCATCCTAGGGGAGACCCAGTACTTC
CDR3: CASILGETQYF

size: few
V: TRBV2
J: TRBJ2-5
D: TRBD2
DNA: TGTGCCAGCAGTGACGGGCTAGCGGTCCAAGAGACCCAGTACTTC
CDR3: CASSDGLAVQETQYF